Below, 22 T cell receptor beta chains from the same sample are listed, as sequenced in a study of blood T cell repertoires in COVID-19. This table comes from immunoSEQ multiplex PCR, and its TCRdb copy is limited to in-frame clones, with some not included. The sample holds 75,000 to 95,000 clones, 85% to 95% seen once. The sample consisted of peripheral blood. Receptor source: a man aged 55 to 70 with acute or convalescent COVID-19.

The chain has TRBV9 and TRBJ1-1, with 8 nucleotides matching TRBD1. The V gene's germline CDR1 is SGDLS and CDR2 YYNGEE. The ends lost 1 base at V and 5 bases at J; junction bases unmatched: 13. This CDR3 contains 17 residues. CDR3 amino acids: CASSVSPTGTGGTEAFF. CDR3 DNA sequence: TGTGCCAGCAGCGTATCCCCTACCGGGACAGGAGGGACTGAAGCTTTCTTT.

This chain links TRBV9 with TRBJ2-2, with 9 bases aligning to TRBD2. The CDR3 has 17 residues. Germline V gene lookup returns CDR1 SGDLS and CDR2 YYNGEE. Trimming took 0 bases from V and 5 from J; bases not matched to a gene: 8. The CDR3 DNA sequence: TGTGCCAGCAGCGTAGCGCCTAGCGGGATTGGAACCGGGGAGCTGTTTTTT. Translation: CASSVAPSGIGTGELFF.

The rearrangement links TRBV9 to TRBJ2-2; TRBD1 matches at 8 bases. CDR3 length equals 24 residues. V was pared by 0 bases and J by 1 base, with 26 bases of the junction left unmatched. Per the germline V gene, CDR1 is SGDLS and CDR2 is YYNGEE. CDR3 nucleotide sequence: TGTGCCAGCAGCGTAGAAGTAAAGGGGACACTCCGCGACAGGGGTCGGGAGAACACCGGGGAGCTGTTTTTT. This sequence encodes CASSVEVKGTLRDRGRENTGELFF.

The rearrangement uses TRBV10-3 and TRBJ1-4; no firm D call. The CDR3 is made up of 13 amino acids. Germline V gene lookup returns CDR1 ENHRY and CDR2 SYGVKD. Trimming pared 4 bases from V and 0 bases from J, leaving 3 bases between. The CDR3 DNA reads as TGTGCCATCAGTGGAGCAACTAATGAAAAACTGTTTTTT. Protein sequence: CAISGATNEKLFF.

The chain carries TRBV20-1 and TRBJ2-3; D not certain. V lost 3 bases, J lost 3 bases, and 4 bases lay in between. Germline V CDR1 and CDR2: DFQATT, SNEGSKA (reference sequence). This CDR3 contains 11 residues. The CDR3 here is CSARATDTQYF. The CDR3 DNA follows: TGCAGTGCTAGGGCAACAGATACGCAGTATTTT.

The chain is built from TRBV4-3 and TRBJ2-7; 16 nucleotides agree with TRBD2. In germline, CDR1 is LGHNA, CDR2 YSLEER. V shed 0 bases and J 5 bases; nucleotides not matched to a gene: 4. This CDR3 region has 17 residues. CDR3 in DNA: TGCGCCAGCAGCCAAGAAGGGACTAGCGGGAGGGTCCACGAGCAGTACTTC. It yields the protein CASSQEGTSGRVHEQYF.

This sequence joins TRBV11-1 and TRBJ1-1; D may be TRBD1 (6 bases). Germline CDR1 SGHAT, CDR2 FQDESV (reference sequence). This CDR3 comprises 15 residues. V was pared by 5 bases and J by 2 bases, with 15 bases between. CDR3 in amino acids: CASSARGGENTEAFF. CDR3 DNA sequence: TGTGCCAGCAGCGCCCGGGGGGGCGAAAACACTGAAGCTTTCTTT. Full variable domain (outside the CDR3, taken from reference TRBV11-1 and TRBJ1-1): EAEVAQSPRYKITEKSQAVAFWCDPISGHATLYWYRQILGQGPELLVQFQDESVVDDSQLPKDRFSAERLKGVDSTLKIQPAELGDSAMYLCASSARGGENTEAFFGQGTRLTVV.

The chain links TRBV19 to TRBJ2-6; no clear D. CDR3 length: 15 amino acids. The V end was cut by 3 bases, the J end by 0 bases, with 6 bases between. Germline V gene lookup returns CDR1 LNHDA and CDR2 SQIVND (reference sequence). The CDR3 loop reads CASSMSRSGANVLTF. CDR3 bases: TGTGCCAGTAGTATGTCCCGCTCTGGGGCCAACGTCCTGACTTTC.

This clone has a single count. This chain links TRBV12-3 or TRBV12-4 with TRBJ2-7; D may be TRBD1 (6 bases). V lost 6 bases, J lost 5 bases, and 14 bases lay in between. The CDR3 consists of 13 residues. As DNA, the CDR3 is TGTGCCAGCAGACAAACAGGGAATAACGAGCAGTACTTC. This encodes CASRQTGNNEQYF.

The chain uses TRBV6-5 and TRBJ1-4; D may be TRBD1 (5 bases). This CDR3 contains 13 residues. Germline CDR1 reads MNHEY; CDR2 reads SVGAGI. Trimming removed 6 bases from V and 3 bases from J, with 8 bases in between. In DNA form, the CDR3 reads TGTGCCAGCAGCGGGGGAGCTAATGAAAAACTGTTTTTT. It yields the protein CASSGGANEKLFF.

V and J are TRBV11-3 and TRBJ2-2, with 7 bases that match TRBD2. CDR1 and CDR2 from the germline V gene are SGHNT and YENEEA. J was trimmed by 0 bases and V by 1 base; bases with no gene match: 5. The CDR3 spans 17 residues. CDR3 region: CASSLGAGASNTGELFF. The CDR3 bases are TGTGCCAGCAGCTTAGGGGCGGGAGCTTCGAACACCGGGGAGCTGTTTTTT.

This chain links TRBV20-1 with TRBJ2-7; 12 positions match TRBD2. This CDR3 has 14 residues. Trimming cost V 3 bases and J 4 bases; bases outside gene matches: 4. Looked up from germline, CDR1 is DFQATT and CDR2 is SNEGSKA (reference sequence). The CDR3 nucleotides are TGCAGTGCTAGTCCACTAGCGGGAGGATACGAGCAGTACTTC. Translating gives CSASPLAGGYEQYF.

J is TRBJ1-1 and V is TRBV7-3, with D tentatively TRBD1 (5 bases). The V and J ends lost 3 bases and 3 bases respectively, with 8 bases between them. This CDR3 contains 13 residues. In germline, CDR1 is SGHTA, CDR2 FQGTGA. CDR3 nucleotide sequence: TGTGCCAGCAGCTTTATGACAGACACTGAAGCTTTCTTT. Protein product: CASSFMTDTEAFF.

V is TRBV6-1 and J is TRBJ2-7; D is unclear. Germline V gene data show CDR1 as MNHNS and CDR2 as SASEGT. This CDR3 contains 15 residues. V was cut by 0 bases and J by 0 bases, with 9 bases left in between. CDR3 in amino acids: CASSEAGYHSYEQYF. The CDR3 DNA follows: TGTGCCAGCAGTGAAGCCGGGTACCACTCCTACGAGCAGTACTTC.

V and J are TRBV6-5 and TRBJ1-1; unclear D gene. V lost 8 bases and J lost 0, with 16 bases in between. Germline V gene data show CDR1 as MNHEY and CDR2 as SVGAGI. This CDR3 comprises 15 residues. The chain's CDR3 is CASLRPTGMNTEAFF. CDR3 DNA: TGTGCCAGCCTCCGGCCTACGGGGATGAACACTGAAGCTTTCTTT.

This chain links TRBV5-1 with TRBJ2-2, with 9 bases fitting TRBD1. The V gene's germline CDR1 is SGHRS and CDR2 YFSETQ. The CDR3 covers 14 residues. The junction had 1 base not matched to a gene; V was cut back by 2 bases and J by 5 bases. CDR3 sequence (DNA): TGCGCCAGCAGCTTAGGACAGGGGACCGGGGAGCTGTTTTTT. Residues: CASSLGQGTGELFF.

This chain links TRBV19 with TRBJ2-3; a weak D match, TRBD2 (6 bases). The germline V gene encodes CDR1 LNHDA and CDR2 SQIVND (reference sequence). This CDR3 has 16 amino acids. V was trimmed by 7 bases and J by 0 bases, leaving 17 bases between them. The CDR3 DNA is TGTGCCAGTACCTTAGGCGGACTACCGAGCACAGATACGCAGTATTTT. Translation gives CASTLGGLPSTDTQYF.

The V and J genes are TRBV18 and TRBJ2-5; TRBD2 aligns across 7 bases. The CDR3 is 16 amino acids. Trimming removed 3 bases from V and 2 bases from J; junction bases left unmatched: 9. Germline V CDR1 and CDR2: KGHSH, LQKENI. The CDR3, as DNA: TGTGCCAGCTCACCGTTGACGGGAGGTGGGCAAGAGACCCAGTACTTC. This encodes CASSPLTGGGQETQYF.

The chain has TRBV3-1 (or the pseudogene TRBV3-2) and TRBJ2-7, with TRBD2 as a possible D gene (5 bases). Per germline, CDR1 LGHDT and CDR2 YNNKEL (reference sequence). The CDR3 has 14 residues. Between the trimmed V and J ends, which lost 5 bases and 6 bases, there was a span of 17 bases. The CDR3 spells CASSAGLNSGEQYF. DNA for the CDR3: TGTGCCAGCAGCGCGGGTCTCAACTCGGGCGAGCAGTACTTC.

The CDR3 coding sequence is TGCGCCAGCAGCCAACTCACTAGCGGGGGCACAGATACGCAGTATTTT. This translates into CASSQLTSGGTDTQYF. The chain carries TRBV4-3 and TRBJ2-3; 10 bases are a match to TRBD2. This CDR3 comprises 16 residues. Germline CDR1 LGHNA, CDR2 YSLEER. With 2 bases clipped from V and 1 base from J, the junction kept 3 bases outside the gene matches.

This chain connects TRBV7-2 to TRBJ1-2, with D uncertain. The germline CDR1 and CDR2 sequences are SGHTA and FQGNSA. The V and J ends lost 5 bases and 8 bases respectively, with 18 bases between them. This CDR3 has 14 amino acids. The CDR3 reads CASSALTTHGGYTF. CDR3 bases: TGTGCCAGCAGCGCTCTAACTACCCATGGGGGCTACACCTTC.

This clone was seen only once. The rearrangement uses TRBV18 and TRBJ1-1; D is possibly TRBD1 (6 bases). The CDR3 length is 14 residues. Between the trimmed V and J ends, which lost 8 bases and 3 bases, there was a span of 16 bases. Looked up from germline, CDR1 is KGHSH and CDR2 is LQKENI. DNA for the CDR3: TGTGCCAGCACCGTACAGGGAGCATACACTGAAGCTTTCTTT. Protein product: CASTVQGAYTEAFF.